Listed below are T cell receptor beta chains from one sample, sequenced in a study of blood T cell repertoires in COVID-19. Using immunoSEQ multiplex PCR, the repertoire was profiled, and TCRdb retains in-frame clones only, with some absent. The sample records 150,000 to 200,000 clones, less than 85% being singletons. The sequenced material came from PBMCs or T cells enriched from blood (not recorded which). The receptors shown here come from a woman in her forties or fifties who had recovered from COVID-19. The CDR3 runs from the conserved cysteine through the conserved F or W. D genes are given only for firm matches. Size tells how often a clone was seen (once, few, many) or the class of an expanded clone, and some rows leave it out.

CDR3aa,CDR3nt,j_gene,abundance,v_gene,d_gene
CASSYGLAGGPSAKNIQYF,TGTGCCAGCAGTTATGGACTAGCGGGAGGGCCCTCGGCCAAAAACATTCAGTACTTC,TRBJ2-4,NA,TRBV6-2/TRBV6-3,TRBD2
CASSQQGVGEKLFF,TGCGCCAGCAGCCAACAGGGAGTGGGTGAAAAACTGTTTTTT,TRBJ1-4,NA,TRBV5-1,NA
CASSRQGDTDTQYF,TGTGCCAGCAGCAGACAGGGGGACACAGATACGCAGTATTTT,TRBJ2-3,NA,TRBV7-9,TRBD1
CASSLGQGNEKLFF,TGCGCCAGCAGCTTGGGACAGGGGAATGAAAAACTGTTTTTT,TRBJ1-4,few,TRBV5-1,TRBD1
CAGGQGENSPLHF,TGTGCCGGGGGACAGGGGGAGAATTCACCCCTCCACTTT,TRBJ1-6,few,TRBV6-5,TRBD1
CAISERGETQYF,TGTGCCATCAGTGAGAGGGGTGAGACCCAGTACTTC,TRBJ2-5,NA,TRBV10-3,NA
CASSLSRRGGTQYF,TGTGCCAGCAGCTTAAGCCGTCGAGGGGGGACCCAGTACTTC,TRBJ2-5,NA,TRBV7-2,NA
CASSSHLGNTIYF,TGTGCCAGCAGCAGTCACCTCGGAAACACCATATATTTT,TRBJ1-3,NA,TRBV12-3/TRBV12-4,NA
CSVARTTNEKLFF,TGCAGCGTGGCACGTACAACTAATGAAAAACTGTTTTTT,TRBJ1-4,NA,TRBV29-1,NA
CASSFQGAYNTGELFF,TGCGCCAGCAGCTTCCAGGGGGCTTATAACACCGGGGAGCTGTTTTTT,TRBJ2-2,NA,TRBV5-1,TRBD1
CASSDRLNQPQHF,TGTGCCAGCAGCGACAGGCTTAATCAGCCCCAGCATTTT,TRBJ1-5,NA,TRBV2,NA
CASSPRGLQPQHF,TGTGCCAGCAGTCCCAGAGGTCTGCAGCCCCAGCATTTT,TRBJ1-5,NA,TRBV12-3/TRBV12-4,NA
CASSQGAVGAAFF,TGTGCCAGCAGCCAGGGGGCAGTCGGCGCAGCTTTCTTT,TRBJ1-1,NA,TRBV3-1/TRBV3-2,NA
CASSDTSGSVDTQYF,TGCGCCAGCAGCGATACTAGCGGTAGTGTAGATACGCAGTATTTT,TRBJ2-3,NA,TRBV5-1,TRBD2
CASSPRLAGDTQYF,TGTGCCAGTAGCCCACGACTAGCTGGAGATACGCAGTATTTT,TRBJ2-3,NA,TRBV19,TRBD2
CASSLSVDNEQFF,TGTGCCAGCAGTTTGAGCGTCGACAATGAGCAGTTCTTC,TRBJ2-1,NA,TRBV27,NA
CASSFRSGNTIYF,TGTGCCAGCAGCTTCCGCTCTGGAAACACCATATATTTT,TRBJ1-3,NA,TRBV7-9,NA
CASSLEGRAFF,TGCGCCAGCAGCTTGGAAGGGAGAGCTTTCTTT,TRBJ1-1,NA,TRBV5-1,NA
CASSPRLAGVSDTQYF,TGTGCCAGCAGCCCTCGACTAGCGGGAGTTTCAGATACGCAGTATTTT,TRBJ2-3,NA,TRBV3-1/TRBV3-2,TRBD2
CASSVAGLAANEQFF,TGTGCCAGCAGCGTAGCTGGACTAGCAGCGAATGAGCAGTTCTTC,TRBJ2-1,NA,TRBV9,TRBD2
CASSIKGGRGTFEQFF,TGTGCCAGTAGTATAAAGGGCGGCAGGGGAACGTTTGAGCAGTTCTTC,TRBJ2-1,NA,TRBV19,NA
CATSDLQGGELFF,TGTGCCACCAGTGATTTGCAGGGCGGGGAGCTGTTTTTT,TRBJ2-2,NA,TRBV24-1,NA
CASSLVGQELATNEKLFF,TGTGCCAGCAGCTTGGTGGGGCAGGAGCTTGCAACTAATGAAAAACTGTTTTTT,TRBJ1-4,NA,TRBV5-6,NA
CASSFKTGNSPLHF,TGTGCCAGCAGTTTTAAAACAGGGAATTCACCCCTCCACTTT,TRBJ1-6,NA,TRBV27,NA